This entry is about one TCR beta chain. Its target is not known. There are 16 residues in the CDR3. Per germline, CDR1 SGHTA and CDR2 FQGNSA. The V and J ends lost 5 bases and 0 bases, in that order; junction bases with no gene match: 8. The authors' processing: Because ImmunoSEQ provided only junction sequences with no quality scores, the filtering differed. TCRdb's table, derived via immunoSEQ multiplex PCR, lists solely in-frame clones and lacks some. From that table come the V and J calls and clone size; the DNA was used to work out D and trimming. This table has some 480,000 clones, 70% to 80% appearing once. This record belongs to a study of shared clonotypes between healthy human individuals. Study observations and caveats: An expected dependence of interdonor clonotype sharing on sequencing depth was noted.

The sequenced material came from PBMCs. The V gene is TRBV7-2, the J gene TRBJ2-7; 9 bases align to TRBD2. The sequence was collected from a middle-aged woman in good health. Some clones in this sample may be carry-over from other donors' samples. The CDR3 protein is CASSLSGTSSSYEQYF. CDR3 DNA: TGTGCCAGCAGCCTGTCCGGGACTAGCTCCTCCTACGAGCAGTACTTC.